What follows is one TCR beta chain and its context. The germline V gene has CDR1 GTSNPN and CDR2 SVGIG (reference sequence). V lost 2 bases and J lost 7; bases outside the gene matches: 5. CDR3 length: 14 amino acids. These data are taken from a study of blood T cell repertoires in COVID-19. Sequenced by immunoSEQ multiplex PCR; TCRdb stores in-frame clones only, minus some. The sample carries about 150,000 clones, 83% recorded once. Sequenced sample: peripheral blood. The sequence was obtained from a woman of 80 years or more with acute or convalescent COVID-19. V and J are TRBV30 and TRBJ1-4, with 9 nucleotides matching TRBD1. The CDR3 sequence: CAWSIGTGTEKLFF. CDR3 coding DNA: TGTGCCTGGAGTATCGGGACAGGGACTGAAAAACTGTTTTTT. The variable domain in full, completed from reference TRBV30 and TRBJ1-4, reads SQTIHQWPATLVQPVGSPLSLECTVEGTSNPNLYWYRQAAGRGLQLLFYSVGIGQISSEVPQNLSASRPQDRQFILSSKKLLLSDSGFYLCAWSIGTGTEKLFFGSGTQLSVL.